This T cell receptor beta chain was captured by sequencing in a study of post-analysis software for immune sequencing data. Study findings and constraints: Among 5 or 6 TRBV segments more frequent in patients than controls were TRBV5-6, TRBV5-1 and TRBV20-1.

Unique molecular identifiers were present in the TCR beta cDNA libraries. About 540,000 cDNA molecules were obtained from 1 to 10 million T cells. TCRdb processed the PCR reads anew with MiXCR; each CDR3 protein has one entry. The data show fewer than 700,000 distinct CDR3 sequences, roughly 45% seen once. With respect to this clonotype: What it binds is unknown.

The CDR3 has 14 residues. The junction had 7 bases not matched to a gene; V was cut back by 6 bases and J by 5 bases. Germline V lookup: CDR1 SEHNR, CDR2 FQNEAQ (reference sequence). The source of this sequence is a girl under 18 with multiple sclerosis. The genes are TRBV7-9 and TRBJ2-1, with TRBD1 matching 7 bases. The specimen was blood. The CDR3 here is CASSLTGVHNEQFF. CDR3 DNA sequence: TGTGCCAGCAGTTTAACAGGGGTCCACAATGAGCAGTTCTTC.